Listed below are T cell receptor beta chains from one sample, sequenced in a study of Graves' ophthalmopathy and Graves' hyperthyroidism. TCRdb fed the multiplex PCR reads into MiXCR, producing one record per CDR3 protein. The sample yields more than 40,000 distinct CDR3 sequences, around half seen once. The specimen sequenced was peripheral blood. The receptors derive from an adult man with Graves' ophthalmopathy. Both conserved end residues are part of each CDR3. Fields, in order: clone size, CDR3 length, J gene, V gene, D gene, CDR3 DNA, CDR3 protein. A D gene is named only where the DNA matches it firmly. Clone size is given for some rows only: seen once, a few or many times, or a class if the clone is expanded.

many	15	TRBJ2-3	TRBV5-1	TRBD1	TGCGCCAGCAGCCAGACAGGGGCCCTTACAGATACGCAGTATTTT	CASSQTGALTDTQYF
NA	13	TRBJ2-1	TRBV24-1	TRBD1	TGTGCCACCAGTAATCCGGGACAGAATGAGCAGTTCTTC	CATSNPGQNEQFF
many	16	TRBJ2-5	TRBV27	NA	TGTGCCAGCATCAAAATGCCCCGGCGCGATAGAGAGACCCAGTACTTC	CASIKMPRRDRETQYF
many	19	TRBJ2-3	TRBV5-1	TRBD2	TGCGCCAGCAGCTTCTCAGGGACTAGCGGGGGTGCCAGCACAGATACGCAGTATTTT	CASSFSGTSGGASTDTQYF
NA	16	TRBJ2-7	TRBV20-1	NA	TGCAGTGCTAGGGCCCCAGTGGACGTGGAGTACAATGAGCAGTACTTC	CSARAPVDVEYNEQYF
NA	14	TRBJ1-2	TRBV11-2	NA	TGTGCCAGCAGCTCCCGGGACCCTAACTATGGCTACACCTTC	CASSSRDPNYGYTF
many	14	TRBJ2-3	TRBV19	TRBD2	TGTGCCAGTAGCCAAAGCGGGAGGCAAGATACGCAGTATTTT	CASSQSGRQDTQYF
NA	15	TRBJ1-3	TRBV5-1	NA	TGCGCCAGCAGCTTGGGAGAAACGGACGGAAACACCATATATTTT	CASSLGETDGNTIYF
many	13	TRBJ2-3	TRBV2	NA	TGTGCCAGCAGTCCCGGGACTCCAAATACGCAGTATTTT	CASSPGTPNTQYF
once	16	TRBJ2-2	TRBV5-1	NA	TGCGCCAGCAGTCCCGTGGGGTCTGGGGCCGCCGGGGAGCTGTTTTTT	CASSPVGSGAAGELFF
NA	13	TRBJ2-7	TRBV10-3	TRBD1	TGTGCCAGCCCGGGACAGGGGACCTACGAGCAGTACTTC	CASPGQGTYEQYF
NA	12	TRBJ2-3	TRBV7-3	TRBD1	TGTGCCAGCAGCGCACAGGGGGATACGCAGTATTTT	CASSAQGDTQYF
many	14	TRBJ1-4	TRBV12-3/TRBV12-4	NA	TGTGCCAGCAGTTCCAACAGCGACAATGAAAAACTGTTTTTT	CASSSNSDNEKLFF
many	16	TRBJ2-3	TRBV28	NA	TGTGCCAGCAGACACCGGAGAGAATTCTCCACAGATACGCAGTATTTT	CASRHRREFSTDTQYF
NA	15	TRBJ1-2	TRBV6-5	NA	TGTGCTAGCAGTTACACGGGATCAGGGGTGGTCGGCTACACCTTC	CASSYTGSGVVGYTF
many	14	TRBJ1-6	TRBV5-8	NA	TGTGCCAGCAGCTCTGGACAGTTTAATTCACCCCTCCACTTT	CASSSGQFNSPLHF
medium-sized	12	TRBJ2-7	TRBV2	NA	TGTGCCAGCAGTGAAGCTAGCAGGGGGCAGTACTTC	CASSEASRGQYF
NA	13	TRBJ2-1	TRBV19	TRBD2	TGTGCCAGTGCGACTAGCGGGAGAAATGAGCAGTTCTTC	CASATSGRNEQFF
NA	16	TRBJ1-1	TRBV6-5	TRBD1	TGTGCCAGCAGTTACTCGATGGCAGGGGGAAGGACTGAAGCTTTCTTT	CASSYSMAGGRTEAFF
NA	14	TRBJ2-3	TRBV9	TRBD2	TGTGCCAGCAGCGAGGGCGGGAGGGAAGATACGCAGTATTTT	CASSEGGREDTQYF
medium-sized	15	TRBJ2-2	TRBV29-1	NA	TGCAGCGTTGAAGTCCGTCCGGGATCCACCGGGGAGCTGTTTTTT	CSVEVRPGSTGELFF
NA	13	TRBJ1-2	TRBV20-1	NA	TGCAGCGTGATCAGCGGGCCCCTCCATGGCTACACCTTC	CSVISGPLHGYTF
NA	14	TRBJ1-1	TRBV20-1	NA	TGCAGTGCTAGAATAGGAGACTCAACTAATGAAGCTTTCTTT	CSARIGDSTNEAFF
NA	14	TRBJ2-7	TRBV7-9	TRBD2	TGTGCCAGCAGCCCCGGCGGGAGGGCCTACGAGCAGTACTTC	CASSPGGRAYEQYF
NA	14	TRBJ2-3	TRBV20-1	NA	TGCAGTGCTAGAGTAGACGGTAGCACAGATACGCAGTATTTT	CSARVDGSTDTQYF
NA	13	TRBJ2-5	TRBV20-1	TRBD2	TGCAGTGCAGCCGGGGGGGCCGTCGAGACCCAGTACTTC	CSAAGGAVETQYF
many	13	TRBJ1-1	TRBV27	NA	TGTGCCAGCAGTTTACAGGGTCGGGCTGAAGCTTTCTTT	CASSLQGRAEAFF
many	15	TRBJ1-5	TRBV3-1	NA	TGTGCCAGCAGCCAAGATTGGGGGGGCAATCAGCCCCAGCATTTT	CASSQDWGGNQPQHF
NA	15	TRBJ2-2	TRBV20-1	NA	TGCAGTGCTCATCACGCCGGGACTTACACCGGGGAGCTGTTTTTT	CSAHHAGTYTGELFF
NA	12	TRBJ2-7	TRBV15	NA	TGTGCCACCAGCAGGGGGATCTACGAGCAGTACTTC	CATSRGIYEQYF
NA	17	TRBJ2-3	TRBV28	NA	TGTGCCAGCAGTTTTCCGCACTCGGCGGAGGGGGCGGATACGCAGTATTTT	CASSFPHSAEGADTQYF
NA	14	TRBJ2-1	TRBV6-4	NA	TGTGCCAGCAGTGACGACAACTCCTACAATGAGCAGTTCTTC	CASSDDNSYNEQFF
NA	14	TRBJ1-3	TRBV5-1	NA	TGCGCCAGCAGCCCCCGGGACAATGGAAACACCATATATTTT	CASSPRDNGNTIYF